This TCR beta chain appears in the sequencing data of a study of identical twins. Findings and caveats of the study: Out-of-frame alpha sequences common to twins were enriched for low generation probability. Cord blood beta clonotypes present at high abundance carried fewer insertions; no such pattern appeared in memory repertoires. Within beta out-of-frame sequences, the excess sharing observed between twins was weaker. Models underestimated TCR alpha sharing (out-of-frame) in monozygotic twins.

TCRdb passed the 5' RACE reads through MiXCR, listing each CDR3 protein once. The repertoire includes 1.5 million to 2 million distinct CDR3 sequences, about 30% of them detected once, and less than 0.35% sits in the top ten. Germline assignment: CDR1 SGHKS and CDR2 YYEKEE (reference sequence). Trimming took 4 bases from V and 2 from J; bases not matched to a gene: 10. The CDR3 is 16 amino acids. This clonotype was seen ten or more times. Its antigen is unknown. This chain links TRBV5-5 with TRBJ2-3; 7 bases are shared with TRBD2. The TCR comes from a newborn girl in good health. The sample taken for sequencing was cord blood. The CDR3 loop reads CASSGYPGGSTDTQYF. The CDR3 coding sequence is TGTGCCAGCAGCGGCTATCCGGGAGGTTCCACAGATACGCAGTATTTT.